The entry below describes one TCR beta chain. Its specificity is unknown. At one end, the junction sequence differs from germline, possibly due to a read error. This specimen belongs to a study of cytomegalovirus exposure and HLA in healthy donors. Study outcomes and limitations: Later analysis identified several of the most significant clusters that appeared linked to common viral pathogens. There were three CMV-associated chains whose specificity for CMV antigens was confirmed in vitro. TCR beta chain V- and J-gene trimming was linked, in a later analysis, to a missense variant in DCLRE1C.

Primers: 60 Vbeta forward and 13 Jbeta reverse. TCRdb's copy holds only in-frame clones and misses some; the assay was immunoSEQ multiplex PCR. The sample holds around 170,000 clones, about four fifths seen once. Germline values: CDR1 SEHNR, CDR2 FQNEAQ (reference sequence). This CDR3 contains 14 residues. The TCR was taken from a woman between 50 and 59 years old in good health and CMV-seropositive. This chain joins TRBV7-9 and TRBJ1-5; D remains ambiguous. Input material: PBMCs. The CDR3 nucleotides are TGTTCCAGCAGCTTAGCGCTCAGTAATCAGCCCCAGCATTTT. The encoded protein is CSSSLALSNQPQHF.